These 11 T cell receptor beta chains originate from one sample sequenced in a study of blood T cell repertoires in COVID-19. The data were produced by immunoSEQ multiplex PCR, yet TCRdb's version contains in-frame clones alone and is incomplete. The sample gives 68,000 or so clones, about three quarters of which show up once; approximately 23% is in the top ten. The material sequenced was peripheral blood. The receptor set was obtained from a human donor in a cohort sampled during active COVID-19.

In its sample, this clone was seen a few times. This chain connects TRBV3-1 (or the pseudogene TRBV3-2) to TRBJ2-5; 10 bases agree with TRBD2. Germline assignment: CDR1 LGHDT and CDR2 YNNKEL (reference sequence). This CDR3 has 17 amino acids. The trim removed 3 bases at V and 3 bases at J, leaving 10 bases unmatched. CDR3 residues: CASSHKGLAKPKETQYF. The CDR3 DNA follows: TGTGCCAGCAGCCACAAGGGACTAGCGAAGCCAAAAGAGACCCAGTACTTC.

This clone was counted once. The chain carries TRBV7-2 and TRBJ2-2; 11 bases align to TRBD2. Germline V gives CDR1 SGHTA, CDR2 FQGNSA. Losses at the gene ends were 5 bases for V and 7 bases for J; bases not matched to a gene: 18. There are 19 residues in the CDR3. This CDR3 is CASSLIRISGGAGIGELFF. DNA for the CDR3: TGTGCCAGCAGCCTCATCCGGATTAGCGGGGGGGCCGGGATCGGGGAGCTGTTTTTT. Combining the CDR3 with reference TRBV7-2 and TRBJ2-2 gives the whole variable domain GAGVSQSPSNKVTEKGKDVELRCDPISGHTALYWYRQSLGQGLEFLIYFQGNSAPDKSGLPSDRFSAERTGGSVSTLTIQRTQQEDSAVYLCASSLIRISGGAGIGELFFGEGSRLTVL.

This chain joins TRBV4-3 and TRBJ2-5; weak D call: TRBD2 (6 bases). Germline loops: CDR1 LGHNA, CDR2 YSLEER. The V end was cut by 0 bases, the J end by 5 bases, with 13 bases between. CDR3 size: 15 residues. CDR3 coding DNA: TGCGCCAGCAGCCAAGATTGGGGTGGGGGGGAGACCCAGTACTTC. Protein sequence: CASSQDWGGGETQYF.

The CDR3 region is CASTGTYYLEGGDTGELFF. DNA of the CDR3: TGTGCCAGCACCGGAACTTACTACCTAGAGGGGGGGGACACCGGGGAGCTGTTTTTT. V and J are TRBV2 and TRBJ2-2, with TRBD2 as a possible D gene (7 bases). The CDR3 covers 19 residues. Trimming pared 7 bases from V and 3 bases from J, leaving 27 bases between. Germline lookup yields CDR1 SNHLY and CDR2 FYNNEI.

This chain links TRBV9 with TRBJ2-1; D perhaps matches TRBD2 (5 bases). The V and J ends lost 2 bases and 2 bases respectively, with 5 bases between them. CDR3 length: 13 residues. Germline lookup yields CDR1 SGDLS and CDR2 YYNGEE. The CDR3 DNA is TGTGCCAGCAGCGTCGGGACCTACAATGAGCAGTTCTTC. This codes for CASSVGTYNEQFF. Full variable domain (missing parts from reference TRBV9 and TRBJ2-1): DSGVTQTPKHLITATGQRVTLRCSPRSGDLSVYWYQQSLDQGLQFLIQYYNGEERAKGNILERFSAQQFPDLHSELNLSSLELGDSALYFCASSVGTYNEQFFGPGTRLTVL.

V is TRBV5-1 and J is TRBJ2-3; 10 nucleotides agree with TRBD1. This CDR3 has 14 residues. Germline CDR1 is SGHRS and CDR2 is YFSETQ. J lost 3 bases, V lost 7 bases, and 5 bases had no gene match. The CDR3 is CASGTGDATDTQYF. CDR3 sequence (DNA): TGCGCCAGCGGGACAGGGGACGCGACAGATACGCAGTATTTT.

The count of this clone is one. This chain links TRBV25-1 with TRBJ1-2; 10 bases map to TRBD1. The germline gives CDR1 MGHDK, CDR2 SYGVNS. This CDR3 is 13 amino acids long. J gave up 8 bases and V 4 bases, and 4 bases lay outside the gene matches. The CDR3 region is CASSAGTGAGYTF. CDR3 bases: TGTGCCAGCAGTGCTGGGACAGGGGCCGGCTACACCTTC.

The chain employs TRBV28 and TRBJ1-2, with D possibly being TRBD1 (6 bases). Germline values: CDR1 MDHEN, CDR2 SYDVKM. CDR3 length equals 13 residues. The V end was cut by 5 bases, the J end by 2 bases, with 9 bases between. The CDR3 DNA follows: TGTGCCAGCAGTACCGGACAGAACTATGGCTACACCTTC. The encoded protein is CASSTGQNYGYTF.

CDR3 coding DNA: TGTGCCAGCAGCCACCTCCTAGCGGGGAGCTCCTACGAGCAGTACTTC. Translating it yields CASSHLLAGSSYEQYF. V usage is TRBV3-1 (or the pseudogene TRBV3-2) and J usage is TRBJ2-7; 9 nucleotides agree with TRBD2. V lost 3 bases and J lost 0; bases outside the gene matches: 6. Germline V lookup: CDR1 LGHDT, CDR2 YNNKEL (reference sequence). This CDR3 has 16 amino acids.

A note on this clone: The germline gene is not matched at one end of the junction; a read error may be the cause. J is TRBJ2-3 and V is TRBV5-1; TRBD1 agrees at 7 bases. Germline-derived CDR1 and CDR2 are SGHRS and YFSETQ. The CDR3 totals 16 residues. CDR3 nucleotide sequence: TGCGCCAGCAACTTGGGTCTCGACAGGGCCCCAGATACGCAGTATTTT. It yields the protein CASNLGLDRAPDTQYF.

The chain has TRBV6-6 and TRBJ1-1, with 8 bases aligning to TRBD1. The ends lost 6 bases at V and 5 bases at J; junction bases unmatched: 11. This CDR3 is 15 amino acids long. The germline V gene has CDR1 MNHNY and CDR2 SVGAGI (reference sequence). The CDR3 bases are TGTGCCAGCAGGGAACTAACAGGGGGGGGAACTGAAGCTTTCTTT. This sequence encodes CASRELTGGGTEAFF.